The 25 T cell receptor beta chains below were found in one sample sequenced in a study of radiation and T cells in renal cell carcinoma. The time point denotes: blood 2 weeks post-SBRT. Documented treatment: 15 Gy SBRT to primary tumor, nephrectomy 4 weeks later. The repertoire was sequenced with immunoSEQ multiplex PCR; TCRdb's copy has only in-frame clones and lacks some. Among 70,000 to 80,000 clones listed, around 85% were seen once. The specimen was blood, collected from a patient whose treatment included radiotherapy and nephrectomy. These receptors all come from a woman in her forties or fifties with renal cell carcinoma.

This clone was seen a single time. The chain is built from TRBV6-5 and TRBJ2-3, with TRBD2 matching 7 bases. With 7 bases clipped from V and 8 bases from J, the junction kept 9 bases outside the gene matches. The CDR3 covers 13 residues. The V gene's germline CDR1 is MNHEY and CDR2 SVGAGI. CDR3 protein: CASTQAGLGTQYF. CDR3 in DNA: TGTGCCAGCACCCAAGCGGGGCTTGGTACGCAGTATTTT.

The gene calls are TRBV5-4 and TRBJ2-5, with 9 bases that match TRBD2. Per germline, CDR1 SGHNT and CDR2 YYREEE (reference sequence). V shed 4 bases, J shed 5 bases, and the junction held 9 bases outside the gene matches. There are 15 residues in the CDR3. The CDR3 DNA sequence: TGTGCCAGCAGCCCAGTAGCGGGAGTAAAGGAGACCCAGTACTTC. It codes for CASSPVAGVKETQYF. Using reference TRBV5-4 and TRBJ2-5 for the parts outside the CDR3, the full variable domain is ETGVTQSPTHLIKTRGQQVTLRCSSQSGHNTVSWYQQALGQGPQFIFQYYREEENGRGNFPPRFSGLQFPNYSSELNVNALELDDSALYLCASSPVAGVKETQYFGPGTRLLVL.

The CDR3 DNA is TGTGCCAGCAGCTTGGCCGGGCAGAGATACAATCAGCCCCAGCATTTT. Its protein is CASSLAGQRYNQPQHF. The rearrangement joins TRBV5-6 to TRBJ1-5; D is unresolved. Trimming stripped 0 bases from V and 3 bases from J, with 13 bases between. The length of the CDR3 is 16 residues. Germline values: CDR1 SGHDT, CDR2 YYEEEE. The full variable domain, in which reference TRBV5-6 and TRBJ1-5 provide the parts outside the CDR3, is DAGVTQSPTHLIKTRGQQVTLRCSPKSGHDTVSWYQQALGQGPQFIFQYYEEEERQRGNFPDRFSGHQFPNYSSELNVNALLLGDSALYLCASSLAGQRYNQPQHFGDGTRLSIL.

The V call is TRBV10-1, the J call TRBJ2-4; maybe TRBD2 (6 bases). This CDR3 comprises 15 residues. Deletions cut 2 bases from V and 2 bases from J, with 10 bases between. Germline CDR1 and CDR2: WNHNN and SYGVQD (reference sequence). The CDR3: CASSEPGDPKNIQYF. As DNA, the CDR3 is TGCGCCAGCAGTGAGCCGGGGGATCCCAAAAACATTCAGTACTTC.

This clone showed up just once. The genes are TRBV9 and TRBJ1-4; D ambiguous. The CDR3 extends over 13 amino acids. CDR1 and CDR2 from the germline V gene are SGDLS and YYNGEE. V lost 4 bases, J lost 8 bases, and 12 bases lay in between. DNA for the CDR3: TGTGCCAGCAGCAAAAGACAAAAAGAAAAACTGTTTTTT. Its protein is CASSKRQKEKLFF.

The chain combines TRBV5-6 with TRBJ1-4, with D unresolved. V was trimmed by 1 base and J by 0 bases, leaving 7 bases between them. Germline V gene sequence: CDR1 SGHDT, CDR2 YYEEEE. CDR3 length equals 15 residues. The CDR3 sequence is CASSLLLATNEKLFF. CDR3 DNA: TGTGCCAGCAGCTTGCTACTCGCAACTAATGAAAAACTGTTTTTT. Full variable domain (missing parts from reference TRBV5-6 and TRBJ1-4): DAGVTQSPTHLIKTRGQQVTLRCSPKSGHDTVSWYQQALGQGPQFIFQYYEEEERQRGNFPDRFSGHQFPNYSSELNVNALLLGDSALYLCASSLLLATNEKLFFGSGTQLSVL.

This clone was seen only once. The V call is TRBV19, the J call TRBJ2-5; D gene unclear. The CDR3 has 13 amino acids. Trimming stripped 6 bases from V and 4 bases from J, with 12 bases between. Germline V CDR1 and CDR2: LNHDA, SQIVND (reference sequence). CDR3 in amino acids: CASSQTLGETQYF. CDR3 DNA sequence: TGTGCCAGTAGCCAGACCCTTGGAGAGACCCAGTACTTC.

V usage is TRBV7-2 and J usage is TRBJ2-1, with 15 positions matching TRBD2. J was trimmed by 4 bases and V by 5 bases; bases with no gene match: 9. CDR3 length: 18 amino acids. Germline CDR1 is SGHTA and CDR2 is FQGNSA. CDR3 sequence (DNA): TGTGCCAGCAGCACAGGAGGGACTAGCGGGAGGTTGTACAATGAGCAGTTCTTC. It yields the protein CASSTGGTSGRLYNEQFF.

The chain employs TRBV2 and TRBJ2-5, with D unclear. V gave up 3 bases and J gave up 2 bases, with 10 bases separating them. The CDR3 is 14 residues long. The V gene's germline CDR1 is SNHLY and CDR2 FYNNEI. This CDR3 reads CASSEGQEQETQYF. The CDR3 DNA reads as TGTGCCAGCAGTGAGGGCCAGGAACAAGAGACCCAGTACTTC.

This chain connects TRBV7-9 to TRBJ2-2, with D unclear. Germline-derived CDR1 and CDR2 are SEHNR and FQNEAQ (reference sequence). The CDR3 has 15 residues. Trimming shortened V by 3 bases and J by 0 bases, and 8 bases separated the two germline ends. CDR3 protein: CASSFAAANTGELFF. In DNA form, the CDR3 reads TGTGCCAGCAGCTTCGCGGCCGCGAACACCGGGGAGCTGTTTTTT.

The CDR3 region has the DNA TGTGCCAGCAGCTCGTCGGGCGGTAGCAATCAGCCCCAGCATTTT. It codes for CASSSSGGSNQPQHF. This chain joins TRBV28 and TRBJ1-5; D is ambiguous. CDR3 length: 15 residues. The germline V and J ends were trimmed by 6 bases and 0 bases, with 12 bases remaining between them. CDR1 and CDR2 (germline): MDHEN, SYDVKM.

The genes are TRBV30 and TRBJ2-1; D ambiguous. The germline V gene has CDR1 GTSNPN and CDR2 SVGIG (reference sequence). Between the trimmed V and J ends, which lost 2 bases and 0 bases, there was a span of 2 bases. This CDR3 is built from 12 residues. The chain's CDR3 is CAWSSSYNEQFF. DNA for the CDR3: TGTGCCTGGAGTAGCTCCTACAATGAGCAGTTCTTC.

This chain joins TRBV30 and TRBJ1-3; a weak D match, TRBD1 (6 bases). The CDR3 is 14 amino acids. Germline V gene lookup returns CDR1 GTSNPN and CDR2 SVGIG (reference sequence). With 0 bases removed from V and 3 bases from J, the gap between germline ends came to 9 bases. The CDR3 nucleotides are TGTGCCTGGAGTGTTCGGGGGCTTGGAAACACCATATATTTT. Protein product: CAWSVRGLGNTIYF.

The chain uses TRBV5-8 and TRBJ1-1, with 11 bases aligning to TRBD1. CDR3 length: 15 amino acids. CDR1 and CDR2 from the germline V gene are SGHTS and YDEGEE. Trimming at V came to 4 bases and at J to 5 bases, leaving 7 bases not matched to a gene. CDR3 DNA sequence: TGTGCCAGCAGCGGGAGGGACAGGGGGGGGACTGAAGCTTTCTTT. Its protein is CASSGRDRGGTEAFF. Together with reference TRBV5-8 and TRBJ1-1, the CDR3 gives the full variable domain: EAGVTQSPTHLIKTRGQQATLRCSPISGHTSVYWYQQALGLGLQFLLWYDEGEERNRGNFPPRFSGRQFPNYSSELNVNALELEDSALYLCASSGRDRGGTEAFFGQGTRLTVV.

The chain carries TRBV27 and TRBJ1-1; 8 bases are a match to TRBD1. With 6 bases clipped from V and 4 bases from J, the junction kept 7 bases outside the gene matches. The CDR3 is made up of 14 amino acids. Germline-derived CDR1 and CDR2 are MNHEY and SMNVEV (reference sequence). The DNA of the CDR3 is TGTGCCAGCAGATACACAGGGGGAGGCACTGAAGCTTTCTTT. Its protein is CASRYTGGGTEAFF.

The V call is TRBV5-1, the J call TRBJ2-3, with D possibly being TRBD1 or TRBD2 (5 bases each). Trimming left V 2 bases short and J 5 bases short, with 15 bases between. The germline V gene encodes CDR1 SGHRS and CDR2 YFSETQ. This CDR3 has 15 amino acids. CDR3 in DNA: TGCGCCAGCAGCTTAGACCCCGGGGCGGTAGATACGCAGTATTTT. Amino acids: CASSLDPGAVDTQYF.

The chain couples TRBV4-1 to TRBJ2-1, with 8 bases lining up with TRBD1. Germline V CDR1 and CDR2: MGHRA, YSYEKL. Trimming took 1 base from V and 6 from J; bases not matched to a gene: 5. CDR3 length equals 15 residues. CDR3 region: CASSQGSQGANEQFF. The CDR3 DNA sequence: TGCGCCAGCAGCCAAGGGAGTCAGGGGGCCAATGAGCAGTTCTTC.

The chain couples TRBV7-2 to TRBJ2-5, with D maybe TRBD2 (5 bases). The germline gives CDR1 SGHTA, CDR2 FQGNSA. The V gene lost 3 bases and the J gene lost 2 bases, with 22 bases spanning the gap. The CDR3 totals 18 residues. The CDR3 coding sequence is TGTGCCAGCAGCTTCGTTGGCCCAAGGGCTGGAGGACAAGAGACCCAGTACTTC. Protein product: CASSFVGPRAGGQETQYF.

The V call is TRBV14, the J call TRBJ2-1, with 9 bases that match TRBD1. The CDR3 extends over 15 amino acids. The germline V gene has CDR1 SGHDN and CDR2 FVKESK. V lost 2 bases and J lost 7; bases outside the gene matches: 6. The CDR3 spells CASSQHRGRDNEQFF. CDR3 DNA: TGTGCCAGCAGCCAACACAGGGGGCGCGATAATGAGCAGTTCTTC.

This clone was seen a single time. This rearrangement joins TRBV5-5 to TRBJ1-2, with D maybe TRBD1 (5 bases). Between the trimmed V and J ends, which lost 4 bases and 6 bases, there was a span of 16 bases. CDR1 and CDR2 from the germline V gene are SGHKS and YYEKEE (reference sequence). This CDR3 is built from 14 residues. The CDR3 reads CASSPGPPPDGYTF. CDR3 nucleotides: TGTGCCAGCAGCCCGGGGCCCCCCCCGGATGGCTACACCTTC.

The chain employs TRBV19 and TRBJ1-4; 7 bases line up with TRBD1. V was clipped by 9 bases and J by 4 bases; unmatched bases: 11. The CDR3 extends over 15 amino acids. Germline values: CDR1 LNHDA, CDR2 SQIVND (reference sequence). CDR3 residues: CASAPPGQRNEKLFF. The CDR3 DNA sequence: TGTGCCAGCGCCCCCCCGGGACAGCGTAATGAAAAACTGTTTTTT. Looking up the rest from reference TRBV19 and TRBJ1-4 gives the full variable domain: DGGITQSPKYLFRKEGQNVTLSCEQNLNHDAMYWYRQDPGQGLRLIYYSQIVNDFQKGDIAEGYSVSREKKESFPLTVTSAQKNPTAFYLCASAPPGQRNEKLFFGSGTQLSVL.

V usage is TRBV5-1 and J usage is TRBJ2-1; 15 bases are shared with TRBD2. This CDR3 region has 15 residues. Trimming removed 4 bases from V and 7 bases from J; junction bases left unmatched: 3. Germline V gene sequence: CDR1 SGHRS, CDR2 YFSETQ. The CDR3 sequence is CASSAGLAGGNEQFF. As DNA, the CDR3 is TGCGCCAGCAGCGCGGGACTAGCGGGAGGAAATGAGCAGTTCTTC.

This clone has only one observation. The chain has TRBV6-4 and TRBJ2-7; D is possibly TRBD1 (6 bases). The V gene lost 9 bases and the J gene lost 2 bases, with 20 bases spanning the gap. CDR1 and CDR2 (germline): MRHNA, SNTAGT. CDR3 length: 15 amino acids. This CDR3 reads CASKTSRDKAYEQYF. DNA for the CDR3: TGTGCCAGTAAGACCTCCCGGGACAAGGCCTACGAGCAGTACTTC.

The table lists this clone with a few counts. The chain uses TRBV10-1 and TRBJ2-2; the D is unclear. The CDR3 is made up of 11 amino acids. V was trimmed by 3 bases and J by 8 bases, leaving 4 bases between them. Germline V CDR1 and CDR2: WNHNN, SYGVQD (reference sequence). CDR3 DNA sequence: TGCGCCAGCAGTGATGGGGGGGAGCTGTTTTTT. This codes for CASSDGGELFF.

This chain links TRBV18 with TRBJ2-7; D may be TRBD2 (5 bases). CDR3 length: 15 amino acids. The germline gives CDR1 KGHSH, CDR2 LQKENI. V was clipped by 3 bases and J by 2 bases, with 14 bases between them. The CDR3 region has the DNA TGTGCCAGCTCACCCCGTAATCGGGGTGCCTACGAGCAGTACTTC. This codes for CASSPRNRGAYEQYF.